This TCR beta chain was sequenced during a study of blood T cell repertoires in COVID-19. This CDR3 region has 16 residues. The J segment lost 0 bases and the V segment lost 5 bases, leaving 9 bases of the junction unmatched. Per the germline V gene, CDR1 is SEHNR and CDR2 is FQNEAQ (reference sequence). Participant reports of clinical history set cohort assignment. Sequencing was performed with immunoSEQ multiplex PCR; in TCRdb, only in-frame clones are kept and a portion is missing. Of 250,000 to 300,000 clones listed, roughly four fifths are singletons. This TCR was recovered from a man aged 50 to 60 who had recovered from COVID-19. The chain couples TRBV7-9 to TRBJ1-2, with 7 bases lining up with TRBD1. Sequenced material: PBMCs or T cells enriched from blood (not recorded which). In DNA form, the CDR3 reads TGTGCCAGCAGCGGGGGACAGATACAGACTAACTATGGCTACACCTTC. As protein: CASSGGQIQTNYGYTF.